This T cell receptor beta chain was sequenced during a study of shared T cell receptors in the human thymus. About this clone itself: Different DNA sequences within this sample yield the same CDR3.

Libraries were prepared by immunoSEQ multiplex PCR; TCRdb keeps only in-frame clonotypes and omits some of them. The sample carries about 730,000 clones, roughly 88% recorded once. Another study also made use of these data, one on human thymus T cells. That publication notes: The source of the thymus tissue was resections taken during corrective heart surgery. Thymic as well as blood repertoires seemed to favor certain V and J genes unevenly. Unrelated people showed highly overlapping thymic repertoires, related research reported.

This clonotype was obtained from a girl under three years old with a congenital heart defect. The sample consisted of thymocytes.

CDR3 in amino acids: CASSLAEETQYF. CDR3 nucleotide sequence: TGTGCCAGCAGCTTAGCAGAAGAGACCCAGTACTTC. V usage is TRBV11-2 and J usage is TRBJ2-5; D is undetermined. Germline V CDR1 and CDR2: SGHAT, FQNNGV. The CDR3 is made up of 12 amino acids. With 1 base removed from V and 3 bases from J, the gap between germline ends came to 3 bases.